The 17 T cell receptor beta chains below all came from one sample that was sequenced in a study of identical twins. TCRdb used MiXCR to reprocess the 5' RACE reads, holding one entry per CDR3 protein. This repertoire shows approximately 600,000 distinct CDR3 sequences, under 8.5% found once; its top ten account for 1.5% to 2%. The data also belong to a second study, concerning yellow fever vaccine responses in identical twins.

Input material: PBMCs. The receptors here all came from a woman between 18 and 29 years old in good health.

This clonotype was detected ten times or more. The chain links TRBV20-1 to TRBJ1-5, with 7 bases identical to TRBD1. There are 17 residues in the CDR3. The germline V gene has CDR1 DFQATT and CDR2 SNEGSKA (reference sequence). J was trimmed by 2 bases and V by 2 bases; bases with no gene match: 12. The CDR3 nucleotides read TGCAGTGCTAGACAACTCACAGGGGCGTTAGGCAATCAGCCCCAGCATTTT. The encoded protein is CSARQLTGALGNQPQHF.

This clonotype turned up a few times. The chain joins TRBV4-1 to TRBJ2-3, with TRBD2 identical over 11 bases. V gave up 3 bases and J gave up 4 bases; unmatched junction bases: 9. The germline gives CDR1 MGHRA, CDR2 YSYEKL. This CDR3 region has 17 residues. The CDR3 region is CASSQGRPLAGADTQYF. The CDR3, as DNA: TGCGCCAGCAGCCAGGGTCGGCCACTAGCGGGAGCAGATACGCAGTATTTT.

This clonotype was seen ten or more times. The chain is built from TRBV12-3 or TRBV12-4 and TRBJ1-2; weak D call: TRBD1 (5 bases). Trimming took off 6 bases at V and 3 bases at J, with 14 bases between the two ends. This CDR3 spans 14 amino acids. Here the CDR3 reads CASSRPGPYYGYTF. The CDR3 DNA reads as TGTGCCAGCAGCCGGCCGGGACCCTACTATGGCTACACCTTC.

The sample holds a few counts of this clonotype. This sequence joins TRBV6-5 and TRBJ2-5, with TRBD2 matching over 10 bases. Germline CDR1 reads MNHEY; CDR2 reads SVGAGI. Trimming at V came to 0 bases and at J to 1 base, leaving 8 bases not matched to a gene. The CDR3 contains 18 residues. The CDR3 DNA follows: TGTGCCAGCAGTTACTCGGCCTTAGCGGGGGGTATCCAAGAGACCCAGTACTTC. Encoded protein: CASSYSALAGGIQETQYF.

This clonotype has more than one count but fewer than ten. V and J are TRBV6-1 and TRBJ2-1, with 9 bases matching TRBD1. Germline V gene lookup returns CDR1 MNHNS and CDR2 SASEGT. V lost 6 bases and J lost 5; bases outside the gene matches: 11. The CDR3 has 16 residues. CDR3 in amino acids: CASRSAGTGRDNEQFF. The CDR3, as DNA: TGTGCCAGCAGATCCGCCGGGACAGGGAGGGACAATGAGCAGTTCTTC.

The CDR3 protein is CASSQDVLAVNEQFF. As DNA, the CDR3 is TGTGCCAGCAGCCAAGATGTACTAGCGGTCAATGAGCAGTTCTTC. The chain carries TRBV3-1 and TRBJ2-1, with TRBD2 matching 8 bases. CDR3 size: 15 residues. The V segment lost 0 bases and the J segment 6 bases; nucleotides outside the gene matches: 4. CDR1 and CDR2 from the germline V gene are LGHDT and YNNKEL (reference sequence).

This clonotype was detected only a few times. CDR3 protein: CASSQGWVAGWDEQFF. In DNA form, the CDR3 reads TGTGCCAGCAGCCAGGGCTGGGTAGCGGGATGGGATGAGCAGTTCTTC. V is TRBV14 and J is TRBJ2-1, with TRBD2 matching over 8 bases. Unmatched junction bases numbered 12, after V lost 3 bases and J lost 8 bases. The CDR3 covers 16 residues. Germline-derived CDR1 and CDR2 are SGHDN and FVKESK.

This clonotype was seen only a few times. The CDR3 region is CASSQGGDDSTDTQYF. CDR3 nucleotides: TGTGCCAGCAGCCAGGGCGGTGATGATAGCACAGATACGCAGTATTTT. The chain combines TRBV11-1 with TRBJ2-3; possibly TRBD1 for D (5 bases). There are 16 residues in the CDR3. V was cut by 5 bases and J by 0 bases, with 15 bases left in between. In germline, CDR1 is SGHAT, CDR2 FQDESV (reference sequence).

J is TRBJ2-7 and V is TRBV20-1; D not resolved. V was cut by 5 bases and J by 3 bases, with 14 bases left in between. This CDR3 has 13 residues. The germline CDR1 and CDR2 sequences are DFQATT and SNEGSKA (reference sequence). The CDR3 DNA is TGCAGTGCTCCGGACGAATTCCTCTACGAGCAGTACTTC. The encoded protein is CSAPDEFLYEQYF.

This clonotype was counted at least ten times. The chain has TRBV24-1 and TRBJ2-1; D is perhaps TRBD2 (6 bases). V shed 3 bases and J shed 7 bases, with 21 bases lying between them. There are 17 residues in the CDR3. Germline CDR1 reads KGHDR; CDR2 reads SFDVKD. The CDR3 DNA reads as TGTGCCACCAGTGATCCGGGGGACTCTAGATTGGAAAATGAGCAGTTCTTC. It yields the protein CATSDPGDSRLENEQFF.

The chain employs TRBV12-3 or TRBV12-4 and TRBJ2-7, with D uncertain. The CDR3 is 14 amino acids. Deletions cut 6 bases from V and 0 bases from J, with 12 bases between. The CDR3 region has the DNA TGTGCCAGCAGGATTGGTGGATCCTCCTACGAGCAGTACTTC. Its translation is CASRIGGSSYEQYF.

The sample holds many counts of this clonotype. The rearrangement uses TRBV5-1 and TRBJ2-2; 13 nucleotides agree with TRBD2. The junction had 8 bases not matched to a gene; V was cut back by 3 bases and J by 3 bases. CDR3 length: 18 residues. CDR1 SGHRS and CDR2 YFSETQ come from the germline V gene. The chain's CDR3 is CASSSRLAGGVYTGELFF. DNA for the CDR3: TGCGCCAGCAGCTCAAGACTAGCGGGGGGAGTGTACACCGGGGAGCTGTTTTTT.

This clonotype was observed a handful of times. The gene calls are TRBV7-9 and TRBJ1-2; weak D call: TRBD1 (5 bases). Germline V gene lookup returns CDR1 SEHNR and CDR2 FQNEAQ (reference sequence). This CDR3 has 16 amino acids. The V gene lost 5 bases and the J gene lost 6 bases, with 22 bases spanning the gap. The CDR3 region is CASSQEGRPQGHGYTF. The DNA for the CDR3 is TGTGCCAGCAGCCAAGAGGGACGCCCACAAGGGCATGGCTACACCTTC.

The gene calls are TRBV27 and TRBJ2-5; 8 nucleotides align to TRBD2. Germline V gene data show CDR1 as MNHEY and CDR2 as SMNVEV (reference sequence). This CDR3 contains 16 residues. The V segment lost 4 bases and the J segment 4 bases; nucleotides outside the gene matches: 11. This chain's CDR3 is CASSSGLGDYRETQYF. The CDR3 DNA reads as TGTGCCAGCAGTTCGGGACTAGGGGATTATCGAGAGACCCAGTACTTC.

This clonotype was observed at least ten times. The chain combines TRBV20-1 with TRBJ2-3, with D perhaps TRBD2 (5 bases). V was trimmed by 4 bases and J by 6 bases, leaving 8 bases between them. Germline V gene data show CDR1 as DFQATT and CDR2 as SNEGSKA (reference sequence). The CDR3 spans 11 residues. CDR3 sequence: CSAIRGDTQYF. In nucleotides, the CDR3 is TGCAGTGCTATCCGCGGGGATACGCAGTATTTT.

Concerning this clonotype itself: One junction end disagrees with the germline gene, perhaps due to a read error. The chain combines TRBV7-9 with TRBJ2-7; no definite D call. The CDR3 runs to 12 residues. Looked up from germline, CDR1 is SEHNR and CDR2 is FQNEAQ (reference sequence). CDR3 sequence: CASTLTGDEQYF. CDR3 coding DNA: TGTGCCAGCACCTTAACTGGGGACGAGCAGTACTTC.

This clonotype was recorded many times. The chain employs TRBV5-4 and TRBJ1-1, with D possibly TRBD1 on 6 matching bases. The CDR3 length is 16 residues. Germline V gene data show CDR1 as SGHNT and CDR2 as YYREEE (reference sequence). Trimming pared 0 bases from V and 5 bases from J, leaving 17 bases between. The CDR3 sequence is CASSLDAGHPKTEAFF. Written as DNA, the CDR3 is TGTGCCAGCAGCTTGGATGCGGGACACCCCAAGACTGAAGCTTTCTTT.